This T cell receptor (beta chain) was found in a study of shared clonotypes between healthy human individuals. Study findings and constraints: Owing to a small donor count, the genetic and exposure-history diversity represented was limited.

Here immunoSEQ multiplex PCR was the method, and the copy in TCRdb shows in-frame clones only, minus some. The sample lists over a million clones; 95% to 97% were seen once. This clone was recorded once. Its specificity is unknown. V lost 5 bases and J lost 8, with 15 bases in between. Germline V gene lookup returns CDR1 SGHVS and CDR2 FNYEAQ. The CDR3 runs 13 residues. Sequenced: naive CD4+ T cells sorted from blood. Subset specified: CD45RA+ positively selected. The chain carries TRBV7-6 and TRBJ1-1; a weak D match, TRBD1 (5 bases). This TCR was sampled from a man aged 25 to 40 in good health. This CDR3 is CASSTLTGGEAFF. The CDR3 region has the DNA TGTGCCAGCAGCACACTAACCGGGGGGGAAGCTTTCTTT.